The 14 T cell receptor beta chains presented below share a single source sample, sequenced in a study of beta chain features in type 1 diabetes. Expressed TCRB transcripts were sequenced, since all the RNA that had been isolated was reverse transcribed. TCRdb's copy holds only in-frame clones and misses some; the assay was immunoSEQ multiplex PCR. The data show under 150,000 clones, about 7% seen once. Sequences were obtained from central memory CD4+ T cells from blood. The receptors were gathered from a woman aged 30 to 39 in good health.

This clone was detected only a few times. The chain couples TRBV7-2 to TRBJ2-1, with a tentative D call TRBD2 (5 bases). V shed 1 base and J shed 6 bases, with 10 bases lying between them. CDR1 and CDR2 from the germline V gene are SGHTA and FQGNSA. The CDR3 runs to 14 residues. This chain's CDR3 is CASSLGRKSNEQFF. The CDR3 DNA reads as TGTGCCAGCAGCTTAGGGAGGAAAAGCAATGAGCAGTTCTTC.

The rearrangement links TRBV4-3 to TRBJ2-1, with TRBD2 matching over 7 bases. The CDR3 extends over 15 amino acids. Germline trimming cut 0 bases from V and 6 bases from J; bases unmatched to any gene: 5. Germline CDR1 is LGHNA and CDR2 is YSLEER. CDR3 DNA: TGCGCCAGCAGCCAAGAGGCTAGCGGAGGCAATGAGCAGTTCTTC. Translating it yields CASSQEASGGNEQFF.

This clone was observed a few times. The V gene is TRBV5-6, the J gene TRBJ2-3, with 7 positions matching TRBD2. CDR3 size: 16 residues. CDR1 and CDR2 (germline): SGHDT, YYEEEE. With V trimmed by 6 bases and J by 2 bases, 12 bases remained unmatched. The CDR3 DNA follows: TGTGCCAGCACCCCCCGCGGGGGAGGGGCCACAGATACGCAGTATTTT. This codes for CASTPRGGGATDTQYF.

This clone was recorded a few times. This chain uses TRBV7-2 with TRBJ2-5; possible D gene TRBD1, 6 bases. Germline CDR1 reads SGHTA; CDR2 reads FQGNSA. This CDR3 has 13 amino acids. V gave up 5 bases and J gave up 3 bases, with 10 bases separating them. Here the CDR3 reads CASSEYREETQYF. CDR3 sequence (DNA): TGTGCCAGCAGCGAGTACAGGGAAGAGACCCAGTACTTC.

This clone came up a few times. This sequence joins TRBV12-5 and TRBJ2-5; possibly TRBD2 for D (6 bases). This CDR3 has 14 amino acids. From germline, CDR1 is LGHNT and CDR2 FRNRAP. V was trimmed by 8 bases and J by 3 bases, leaving 16 bases between them. The CDR3 protein is CASSLASEKETQYF. The CDR3 coding sequence is TGTGCTAGTTCCTTGGCTAGCGAGAAAGAGACCCAGTACTTC.

The rearrangement joins TRBV7-9 to TRBJ2-2; no firm D call. Germline V gene lookup returns CDR1 SEHNR and CDR2 FQNEAQ (reference sequence). This CDR3 region has 14 residues. V lost 0 bases, J lost 5 bases, and 7 bases lay in between. In nucleotides, the CDR3 is TGTGCCAGCAGCTTAGCTTACAAAACCGGGGAGCTGTTTTTT. It specifies CASSLAYKTGELFF.

This clone was picked up many times. The chain combines TRBV6-5 with TRBJ2-5; 7 nucleotides agree with TRBD1. From germline, CDR1 is MNHEY and CDR2 SVGAGI. This CDR3 is built from 13 residues. J was trimmed by 4 bases and V by 5 bases; bases with no gene match: 4. CDR3 sequence: CASSRGLGETQYF. The CDR3 DNA is TGTGCCAGCAGTAGGGGGCTCGGAGAGACCCAGTACTTC.

The V gene is TRBV6-7, the J gene TRBJ2-1; 8 bases are a match to TRBD2. TRBV6-7 is designated an ORF whose function remains uncertain. Trimming took 2 bases from V and 5 from J; bases not matched to a gene: 5. The CDR3 contains 15 residues. DNA for the CDR3: TGTGCCAGCAGTTACACTAGCGGCTCAGACAATGAGCAGTTCTTC. Its translation is CASSYTSGSDNEQFF.

V gene TRBV5-4 combines with J gene TRBJ2-1; perhaps TRBD2 as D (6 bases). Between the trimmed V and J ends, which lost 3 bases and 4 bases, there was a span of 17 bases. Germline CDR1 is SGHNT and CDR2 is YYREEE (reference sequence). The CDR3 has 16 residues. In DNA, the CDR3 is TGTGCCAGCAGCTCAATATCGGGTAGCGGATACAATGAGCAGTTCTTC. This codes for CASSSISGSGYNEQFF. The full variable domain, its missing parts supplied by reference TRBV5-4 and TRBJ2-1, is ETGVTQSPTHLIKTRGQQVTLRCSSQSGHNTVSWYQQALGQGPQFIFQYYREEENGRGNFPPRFSGLQFPNYSSELNVNALELDDSALYLCASSSISGSGYNEQFFGPGTRLTVL.

This clone was observed a handful of times. The J gene is TRBJ2-7, the V gene TRBV5-6, with D hard to call. The CDR3 is 14 residues long. Germline CDR1 reads SGHDT; CDR2 reads YYEEEE. V gave up 0 bases and J gave up 1 base, with 8 bases separating them. CDR3 amino acids: CASSLGRSSYEQYF. The CDR3 DNA is TGTGCCAGCAGCTTGGGACGGAGTTCCTACGAGCAGTACTTC.

This clone has a handful of counts. The V gene is TRBV10-3, the J gene TRBJ2-1; 8 bases line up with TRBD2. This CDR3 contains 16 residues. V trimming: 9 bases; J trimming: 6 bases; junction bases outside the gene matches: 16. Germline CDR1 ENHRY, CDR2 SYGVKD. The CDR3 is CAISREPRGAGNEQFF. The CDR3 DNA reads as TGTGCCATATCCCGCGAGCCGCGGGGGGCCGGCAATGAGCAGTTCTTC.

CDR3 sequence reads: CASSPLKRHKQETQYF. For the CDR3, the DNA is TGTGCCAGCAGCCCATTGAAAAGACACAAGCAAGAGACCCAGTACTTC. The chain joins TRBV14 to TRBJ2-5; D gene ambiguous. Trimming shortened V by 4 bases and J by 2 bases, and 17 bases separated the two germline ends. Looked up from germline, CDR1 is SGHDN and CDR2 is FVKESK. The CDR3 length is 16 residues.

This clone was found a few times. The J gene is TRBJ1-6, the V gene TRBV4-3, with D possibly TRBD1 on 5 matching bases. This CDR3 is built from 19 residues. Trimming removed 1 base at V and 0 bases at J, with 16 bases between. Germline V CDR1 and CDR2: LGHNA, YSLEER. The CDR3 region has the DNA TGCGCCAGCAGCCAAGCGATTGGGCAGGGAAGCTCCTATAATTCACCCCTCCACTTT. As protein: CASSQAIGQGSSYNSPLHF.

This clone has a count of ten or more. The chain has TRBV25-1 and TRBJ2-1; 8 positions match TRBD1. This CDR3 contains 14 residues. Trimming removed 2 bases from V and 4 bases from J; junction bases left unmatched: 1. Germline lookup yields CDR1 MGHDK and CDR2 SYGVNS. The CDR3 reads CASSEGQGYNEQFF. The DNA for the CDR3 is TGTGCCAGCAGTGAAGGACAGGGATACAATGAGCAGTTCTTC.